Listed here are 12 T cell receptor beta chains from one sample, sequenced in a study of blood T cell repertoires in COVID-19. Here immunoSEQ multiplex PCR was the method, and the copy in TCRdb shows in-frame clones only, minus some. Of 250,000 to 300,000 clones listed, about 88% are singletons. The material sequenced was peripheral blood. The origin of the receptors is a man aged 18 to 29 with active or convalescent COVID-19.

The V and J genes are TRBV15 and TRBJ1-5, with D hard to call. The V end lost 8 bases, the J end lost 5 bases, and 13 bases lay between the germline ends. The germline gives CDR1 LNHNV, CDR2 YYDKDF (reference sequence). CDR3 length equals 13 residues. CDR3 residues: CATGSREHQPQHF. The CDR3 nucleotides read TGTGCCACCGGGTCGAGGGAACATCAGCCCCAGCATTTT.

CDR3 sequence (DNA): TGCAGCTGTGGACAGGCGGATTATGGCTACACCTTC. Protein: CSCGQADYGYTF. V is TRBV29-1 and J is TRBJ1-2; 7 nucleotides line up with TRBD1. Germline loops: CDR1 SQVTM, CDR2 ANQGSEA. The CDR3 totals 12 residues. Trimming removed 8 bases from V and 5 bases from J; junction bases left unmatched: 8.

The chain uses TRBV10-3 and TRBJ1-6; D is undetermined. This CDR3 region has 16 residues. V lost 3 bases and J lost 4, with 13 bases in between. CDR1 is ENHRY, CDR2 SYGVKD, per germline. The CDR3 nucleotides read TGTGCCATCAGTGAAGTGTTGCCAGATTATAATTCACCCCTCCACTTT. Protein: CAISEVLPDYNSPLHF.

The chain employs TRBV29-1 and TRBJ2-7, with a weak D call TRBD1 (7 bases). Germline assignment: CDR1 SQVTM and CDR2 ANQGSEA. V dropped 5 bases and J dropped 6 bases, with 11 bases sitting between them. The CDR3 extends over 11 amino acids. CDR3 coding DNA: TGCAGCGTTTATCAGGGGGGCGAGCAGTACTTC. Translated, it gives CSVYQGGEQYF.

J is TRBJ1-4 and V is TRBV29-1; D possibly corresponds to TRBD1 (5 bases). The CDR3 contains 13 residues. Germline V gives CDR1 SQVTM, CDR2 ANQGSEA. Trimming left V 3 bases short and J 4 bases short, with 9 bases between. The CDR3 loop reads CSVDDSVNEKLFF. The CDR3 DNA is TGCAGCGTTGACGACAGCGTTAATGAAAAACTGTTTTTT.

The chain uses TRBV5-6 and TRBJ1-2; 7 bases are a match to TRBD1. Germline V CDR1 and CDR2: SGHDT, YYEEEE. The ends lost 0 bases at V and 8 bases at J; junction bases unmatched: 4. The CDR3 sequence is 13 residues long. The CDR3 DNA reads TGTGCCAGCAGCTTGGAGGGGGCAAGAGGCTACACCTTC. Protein: CASSLEGARGYTF.

As concerns this clone: Other DNA sequences within the sample encode an identical CDR3. The CDR3 loop is CATSEGAYNEQFF. CDR3 DNA sequence: TGTGCCACCAGTGAGGGAGCCTACAATGAGCAGTTCTTC. V usage is TRBV24-1 and J usage is TRBJ2-1; a possible D gene is TRBD2 (5 bases). Trimming left V 4 bases short and J 2 bases short, with 5 bases between. CDR1 is KGHDR and CDR2 is SFDVKD in the germline V gene. This CDR3 spans 13 amino acids.

This chain links TRBV18 with TRBJ1-5; possible D gene TRBD1, 6 bases. There are 16 residues in the CDR3. V was shortened by 2 bases and J by 4 bases, with 15 bases between the two germline ends. CDR1 and CDR2 (germline): KGHSH, LQKENI. The CDR3 DNA reads as TGTGCCAGCTCACCAAAAGGGGGAGGGAGTAATCAGCCCCAGCATTTT. Its protein is CASSPKGGGSNQPQHF.

The V and J genes are TRBV25-1 and TRBJ1-1; D remains unclear. Germline CDR1 is MGHDK and CDR2 is SYGVNS. V lost 6 bases and J lost 8, with 10 bases in between. CDR3 length: 11 amino acids. The CDR3 is CASRAGIEAFF. The CDR3 coding sequence is TGTGCCAGCAGGGCGGGTATCGAAGCTTTCTTT.

The chain has TRBV7-8 and TRBJ2-1; D call uncertain. The germline V and J ends were trimmed by 6 bases and 9 bases, with 15 bases remaining between them. The length of the CDR3 is 13 residues. CDR1 SGHVS and CDR2 FQNEAQ come from the germline V gene. CDR3 DNA: TGTGCCAGCAGTCGTGCCGGCGGAATTGAGCAGTTCTTC. Protein: CASSRAGGIEQFF. The entire variable domain, with the rest obtained from reference TRBV7-8 and TRBJ2-1, is as follows: GAGVSQSPRYKVAKRGQDVALRCDPISGHVSLFWYQQALGQGPEFLTYFQNEAQLDKSGLPSDRFFAERPEGSVSTLKIQRTQQEDSAVYLCASSRAGGIEQFFGPGTRLTVL.

The chain carries TRBV19 and TRBJ1-5; D is ambiguous. From germline, CDR1 is LNHDA and CDR2 SQIVND (reference sequence). V was trimmed by 7 bases and J by 5 bases, leaving 15 bases between them. The CDR3 sequence is 14 residues long. The CDR3 spells CASTPGFGDQPQHF. For the CDR3, the DNA is TGTGCCAGTACCCCGGGATTTGGAGATCAGCCCCAGCATTTT.

The chain combines TRBV5-1 with TRBJ2-1, with a tentative D call TRBD2 (5 bases). The germline V and J ends were trimmed by 0 bases and 8 bases, with 12 bases remaining between them. The germline gives CDR1 SGHRS, CDR2 YFSETQ. This CDR3 has 14 residues. In DNA, the CDR3 is TGCGCCAGCAGCTTGGAATACGAGCGGTATGAGCAGTTCTTC. Its translation is CASSLEYERYEQFF.